This passage covers 30 T cell receptor delta chains from one sample sequenced in a study of gamma-delta T cells after stem cell transplantation. TCRdb applied CATT to the RT-PCR reads for clone calling. This sample has around 6,700 delta-chain clones; 20% to 30% occur once, and the top ten carry 18%. Sequenced input: gamma-delta T cells. These receptor sequences come from a human donor. It is not recorded whose cells these are; they may come from a transplant donor.

The sample holds a few counts of this clone. CDR3 bases: TGTGCTCTTGGGGGGCGGTCGGGGATACGCGAACGCTACACCGATAAACTCATCTTT. As protein: CALGGRSGIRERYTDKLIF. V and J are TRDV1 and TRDJ1; 9 bases map to TRDD3. Looked up from germline, CDR1 is TSWWSYY and CDR2 is QGS. Trimming at V came to 4 bases and at J to 0 bases, leaving 15 bases not matched to a gene. The CDR3 totals 19 residues.

The DNA for the CDR3 is TGTGCCTGTGACGTTTGGGCGATACACACCGATAAACTCATCTTT. It translates to CACDVWAIHTDKLIF. The chain is built from TRDV2 and TRDJ1; D may be TRDD3 (5 bases). Deletions cut 3 bases from V and 0 bases from J, with 13 bases between. Per germline, CDR1 GEAIGNYY and CDR2 EKD. CDR3 size: 15 residues.

The rearrangement joins TRDV2 to TRDJ1, with 7 bases aligning to TRDD3. CDR1 and CDR2 from the germline V gene are GEAIGNYY and EKD. This CDR3 is built from 17 residues. The ends lost 3 bases at V and 0 bases at J; junction bases unmatched: 12. For the CDR3, the DNA is TGTGCCTGTGACTCCCTTACTGGGGACCGTTACACCGATAAACTCATCTTT. It codes for CACDSLTGDRYTDKLIF.

This chain links TRDV2 with TRDJ1, with 8 bases that match TRDD3. V shed 0 bases and J 5 bases; nucleotides not matched to a gene: 25. Germline CDR1 and CDR2: GEAIGNYY and EKD. This CDR3 has 21 residues. CDR3 sequence: CACDTVEEPGDRWVVADKLIF. CDR3 in DNA: TGTGCCTGTGACACCGTGGAAGAGCCGGGGGATAGATGGGTAGTCGCTGATAAACTCATCTTT.

With regard to this clone: A read error may be the cause here, since a much bigger clone is one base away. The same CDR3 is also encoded by other DNA sequences in this sample. The chain has TRDV2 and TRDJ1; 11 bases fit TRDD3. Germline values: CDR1 GEAIGNYY, CDR2 EKD. This CDR3 region has 20 residues. The CDR3 region is CACDTVQLGGYAGTTDKLIF. The CDR3 bases are TGCGCCTGTGACACCGTCCAGCTTGGGGGATACGCGGGGACCACCGATAAACTCATCTTT.

As to this clone: It is likely a read error: a sequence one base away is far more abundant. Different DNA sequences within this sample yield the same CDR3. CDR3 sequence: CACDTVGIHTAQLFF. The CDR3 DNA reads as TGTGCCTGCGACACCGTCGGGATACACACAGCACAACTCTTCTTT. V usage is TRDV2 and J usage is TRDJ2; 7 bases agree with TRDD3. CDR3 length: 15 amino acids. Germline-derived CDR1 and CDR2 are GEAIGNYY and EKD.

CDR3 protein: CALGELGGPSPILPTDKLIF. The DNA of the CDR3 is TGTGCTCTTGGGGAACTAGGGGGGCCTTCGCCGATTTTGCCGACCGATAAACTCATCTTT. V and J are TRDV1 and TRDJ1; D tentatively fits TRDD2 or TRDD3 (5 bases each). The germline CDR1 and CDR2 sequences are TSWWSYY and QGS. The CDR3 is 20 residues long. With 0 bases removed from V and 2 bases from J, the gap between germline ends came to 25 bases.

Points on this clone: Different DNA sequences within this sample yield the same CDR3. The rearrangement joins TRDV1 to TRDJ1, with a possible D match to TRDD2 (7 bases). The CDR3 is 22 residues long. The germline CDR1 and CDR2 sequences are TSWWSYY and QGS. V was pared by 0 bases and J by 0 bases, with 29 bases between. The CDR3 nucleotides are TGTGCTCTTGGGGAACTAGTTCCTACCCGTAAGTGGGGGTCCAGATACACCGATAAACTCATCTTT. Protein product: CALGELVPTRKWGSRYTDKLIF.

The chain links TRDV1 to TRDJ1, with 9 bases aligning to TRDD3. The V and J ends lost 0 bases and 4 bases, in that order; junction bases with no gene match: 18. Germline loops: CDR1 TSWWSYY, CDR2 QGS. The CDR3 covers 20 residues. CDR3 protein: CALGELGASGGSYHFDKLIF. DNA for the CDR3: TGTGCTCTTGGGGAACTTGGTGCTTCTGGGGGATCGTACCACTTCGATAAACTCATCTTT.

The chain recombines TRDV2 with TRDJ1; 13 bases agree with TRDD3. This CDR3 is built from 19 residues. Germline CDR1 GEAIGNYY, CDR2 EKD. V lost 0 bases to trimming and J lost 3 bases; unmatched junction nucleotides: 12. CDR3 sequence (DNA): TGTGCCTGTGACACCGTCCTACGTGGACTGGGGGATACGGCCGATAAACTCATCTTT. This translates into CACDTVLRGLGDTADKLIF.

This clone ranks as medium-sized (0.01 to 0.1%). The chain recombines TRDV2 with TRDJ1, with 8 bases matching TRDD3. V lost 3 bases to trimming and J lost 0 bases; unmatched junction nucleotides: 11. This CDR3 is built from 17 residues. In germline, CDR1 is GEAIGNYY, CDR2 EKD. For the CDR3, the DNA is TGTGCCTGTGACCTATTACTGGGGGGCAGCTACACCGATAAACTCATCTTT. This encodes CACDLLLGGSYTDKLIF.

Of note for this clone: TCRdb's entry gives the protein of a much larger clone, which mismatches this DNA's translation at residue 12, likely from a read error; the protein reported here is translated from the DNA. The CDR3: CACDPLLGDTVHTDKLIF. The CDR3 DNA reads as TGTGCCTGTGACCCCTTACTGGGGGATACGGTGCACACCGATAAACTCATCTTT. This chain connects TRDV2 to TRDJ1; 13 nucleotides line up with TRDD3. Germline V gene lookup returns CDR1 GEAIGNYY and CDR2 EKD. This CDR3 is built from 18 residues. V shed 3 bases and J 0 bases; nucleotides not matched to a gene: 9.

As regards this clone: One base away lies a much larger clone, so this may be a sequencing read error. The sample contains more than one DNA sequence encoding this CDR3. This rearrangement joins TRDV2 to TRDJ1, with 8 bases matching TRDD3. J was trimmed by 0 bases and V by 7 bases; bases with no gene match: 12. The CDR3 spans 16 residues. CDR1 GEAIGNYY and CDR2 EKD come from the germline V gene. The CDR3: CACDSLGDSYTDKLIF. CDR3 nucleotides: TGTGCCTGCGACTCCCTGGGGGACAGCTACACCGATAAACTCATCTTT.

About this clone itself: A read error is likely here: a far larger clone is one base away. The same CDR3 arises from other DNA sequences in this sample as well. CDR3 amino acids: CACDTWGLGDTRPSWDTRQMFF. The CDR3 region has the DNA TGTGCCTGTGACACGTGGGGACTGGGGGATACGCGGCCCTCCTGGGACACCCGACAGATGTTTTTC. The chain carries TRDV2 and TRDJ3; 13 positions match TRDD3. The CDR3 sequence is 22 residues long. In germline, CDR1 is GEAIGNYY, CDR2 EKD. V lost 1 base to trimming and J lost 0 bases; unmatched junction nucleotides: 11.

This clone rates as medium-sized (0.01 to 0.1%). J is TRDJ1 and V is TRDV2; no clear D gene. Deletions cut 0 bases from V and 0 bases from J, with 13 bases between. Germline loops: CDR1 GEAIGNYY, CDR2 EKD. The CDR3 sequence is 16 residues long. The CDR3 reads CACDTIDRPYTDKLIF. The CDR3 DNA is TGTGCCTGTGACACCATTGACCGACCGTACACCGATAAACTCATCTTT.

This clone was counted a single time. This likely stems from a read error, as it lies one base from a far larger clone. The chain joins TRDV2 to TRDJ1; 7 positions match TRDD3. V lost 0 bases, J lost 0 bases, and 24 bases stayed unmatched. Germline CDR1 is GEAIGNYY and CDR2 is EKD. The CDR3 totals 22 residues. The CDR3 DNA follows: TGTGCCTGTGACACCCTTCCCTATTACCTGGGGGCCTTACCCGGGTACACCGATAAACTCATCTTT. Protein: CACDTLPYYLGALPGYTDKLIF.

The J gene is TRDJ1, the V gene TRDV2, with 9 bases that match TRDD3. Trimming took 3 bases from V and 2 from J; bases not matched to a gene: 6. The CDR3 totals 15 residues. CDR1 and CDR2 from the germline V gene are GEAIGNYY and EKD. The CDR3 DNA follows: TGTGCCTGTGACGCTCTGGGGGATGGAACCGATAAACTCATCTTT. It yields the protein CACDALGDGTDKLIF.

Details on this clone: The junction departs from the called germline gene at one end, perhaps through a read error. The chain carries TRDV2 and TRDJ1; 11 positions agree with TRDD3. The V gene's germline CDR1 is GEAIGNYY and CDR2 EKD. The CDR3 contains 21 residues. As DNA, the CDR3 is TGTGCCTGTGACACCGCTGTTCCTGGGGGATACCGAGGGTATATGACCGATAAACCCATCTTT. It codes for CACDTAVPGGYRGYMTDKPIF.

The chain employs TRDV1 and TRDJ1, with unresolved D. This CDR3 is built from 16 residues. V lost 1 base and J lost 0, with 12 bases in between. The germline CDR1 and CDR2 sequences are TSWWSYY and QGS. Here the CDR3 DNA reads TGTGCTCTTGGGGAACGTCCCACCCCGTACACCGATAAACTCATCTTT. This sequence encodes CALGERPTPYTDKLIF.

This clone is categorized as large. Within the sample, other DNA sequences also encode this same CDR3. The chain couples TRDV2 to TRDJ1, with 11 bases aligning to TRDD3. J lost 4 bases, V lost 0 bases, and 36 bases had no gene match. The CDR3 consists of 26 residues. Germline V gives CDR1 GEAIGNYY, CDR2 EKD. CDR3 DNA sequence: TGTGCCTGTGACACCGTTTCGTTACTGGGGGATAGCAAGGGGGGCCCCGAGGCACCACCCGGCGATAAACTCATCTTT. Translated: CACDTVSLLGDSKGGPEAPPGDKLIF.

The V gene is TRDV2, the J gene TRDJ1; 7 nucleotides line up with TRDD3. CDR3 length: 15 residues. V gave up 0 bases and J gave up 0 bases; unmatched junction bases: 3. Looked up from germline, CDR1 is GEAIGNYY and CDR2 is EKD. This CDR3 is CACDTWGTYTDKLIF. The CDR3 DNA reads TGTGCCTGTGACACCTGGGGGACGTACACCGATAAACTCATCTTT.

This chain connects TRDV2 to TRDJ1, with 9 bases lining up with TRDD3. The CDR3 spans 14 residues. Germline V gene lookup returns CDR1 GEAIGNYY and CDR2 EKD. J gave up 6 bases and V 1 base, and 5 bases lay outside the gene matches. CDR3 nucleotide sequence: TGTGCCTGTGACACTCTGGGGATACGGAATAAACTCATCTTT. Encoded protein: CACDTLGIRNKLIF.

The sample holds a few counts of this clone. The CDR3 DNA sequence: TGTGCCTGTGACACCCCTAGTGGGGACCCCTACTCCTGGGACACCCGACAGATGTTTTTC. This gives the protein CACDTPSGDPYSWDTRQMFF. The chain uses TRDV2 and TRDJ3; D may be TRDD3 (5 bases). The CDR3 has 20 residues. V gave up 0 bases and J gave up 0 bases, with 17 bases separating them. In germline, CDR1 is GEAIGNYY, CDR2 EKD.

This clone showed up just a few times. The J gene is TRDJ1, the V gene TRDV2; 12 nucleotides line up with TRDD3. The germline gives CDR1 GEAIGNYY, CDR2 EKD. V shed 3 bases, J shed 1 base, and the junction held 17 bases outside the gene matches. This CDR3 has 20 residues. The CDR3 DNA reads TGTGCCTGTGACGGTCTGGGGGATACGCGAGGTAAGGGTAGCACCGATAAACTCATCTTT. Amino acid sequence: CACDGLGDTRGKGSTDKLIF.

In this sample, this clone turned up a few times. The DNA of the CDR3 is TGTGCCTGTGACGCTCTTAATGGGGGATACGCGGGTTCCGATAAACTCATCTTT. Its translation: CACDALNGGYAGSDKLIF. V and J are TRDV2 and TRDJ1, with 11 bases aligning to TRDD3. Germline V CDR1 and CDR2: GEAIGNYY, EKD. The trim removed 3 bases at V and 3 bases at J, leaving 14 bases unmatched. This CDR3 contains 18 residues.

By share, this clone ranks as medium-sized. The chain employs TRDV2 and TRDJ1; 11 nucleotides agree with TRDD3. The germline V gene has CDR1 GEAIGNYY and CDR2 EKD. CDR3 length: 19 amino acids. V trimming: 7 bases; J trimming: 3 bases; junction bases outside the gene matches: 21. The CDR3 coding sequence is TGTGCCTGCCTACCCCTAGGACTGGGGGATATAGGGGGCCCCGATAAACTCATCTTT. Amino acids: CACLPLGLGDIGGPDKLIF.

The rearrangement uses TRDV2 and TRDJ3; D may be TRDD3 (6 bases). Germline lookup yields CDR1 GEAIGNYY and CDR2 EKD. The CDR3 sequence is 19 residues long. V was clipped by 3 bases and J by 0 bases, with 17 bases between them. The DNA of the CDR3 is TGTGCCTGTGACGAGTCACTGGGTCTCAGCTCCTGGGACACCCGACAGATGTTTTTC. Translation: CACDESLGLSSWDTRQMFF.

This clone came up once. Being one base from a much bigger clone, this may be a read error. The chain couples TRDV2 to TRDJ3; D is undetermined. This CDR3 is 22 amino acids long. Germline V gene data show CDR1 as GEAIGNYY and CDR2 as EKD. V lost 0 bases and J lost 2, with 25 bases in between. Here the CDR3 DNA reads TGTGCCTGTGACACCGGTGAGCTACCGGGGCGCCGGGCAACCTGGGACACCCGACAGATGTTTTTC. It is translated as CACDTGELPGRRATWDTRQMFF.

This clone is labeled as medium-sized. V gene TRDV2 combines with J gene TRDJ1; 10 bases map to TRDD3. Trimming took 3 bases from V and 0 from J; bases not matched to a gene: 15. This CDR3 has 19 residues. The germline V gene has CDR1 GEAIGNYY and CDR2 EKD. The CDR3 reads CACDAVVGDTPRNTDKLIF. The CDR3 coding sequence is TGTGCCTGTGACGCTGTGGTGGGGGATACCCCCCGGAACACCGATAAACTCATCTTT.

The J gene is TRDJ1, the V gene TRDV2; 10 bases are a match to TRDD3. Per the germline V gene, CDR1 is GEAIGNYY and CDR2 is EKD. The CDR3 runs 14 residues. J gave up 6 bases and V 5 bases, and 8 bases lay outside the gene matches. This CDR3 reads CACVLLGDGYKLIF. The CDR3 bases are TGTGCCTGTGTCTTACTGGGGGATGGCTATAAACTCATCTTT.